These T cell receptor beta chains were read from a single sample in a study of blood T cell repertoires in COVID-19. This table comes from immunoSEQ multiplex PCR, and its TCRdb copy is limited to in-frame clones, with some not included. The repertoire has some 160,000 clones, approximately 80% of them found once; the top ten carry 6.5% to 9%. The sequenced material came from peripheral blood. All receptors derive from a woman aged 80 or over with COVID-19, enrolled during active disease. The CDR3 runs from the conserved cysteine through the conserved F or W. D genes are given only for firm matches. The size field is filled for only some rows; it gives once, few, many or a size class.

TRBJ2-3 | TRBD1 | TRBV2 | - | TGTGCCAGCAACAGACAGGGTCCAGATACGCAGTATTTT | CASNRQGPDTQYF
TRBJ1-6 | TRBD1 | TRBV5-1 | - | TGCGCCAGCAGCCCGAGTGGACAGGGTACGGCGTCAGCCCTCCACTTT | CASSPSGQGTASALHF
TRBJ1-3 | - | TRBV6-5 | - | TGTGCCAGCCACGCCGGACGGGATAGAGGAAACACCATATATTTT | CASHAGRDRGNTIYF
TRBJ2-7 | TRBD1 | TRBV7-9 | - | TGTGCCAGCAGCTCCGGACAGGGGCCGGGCGAGCAGTACTTC | CASSSGQGPGEQYF
TRBJ1-2 | TRBD1 | TRBV6-9 | - | TGTGCCAGCAACAGGGGGGACGAGCAACGCAACTATGGCTACACCTTC | CASNRGDEQRNYGYTF
TRBJ1-2 | - | TRBV12-3/TRBV12-4 | few | TGTGCCAGCAGTTTAGCCCTCAGGCAAGGCTACACCTTC | CASSLALRQGYTF
TRBJ2-7 | TRBD1 | TRBV6-1 | - | TGTGCCAGCAGACTCGGGACAGGGACCTACGAGCAGTACTTC | CASRLGTGTYEQYF
TRBJ2-3 | TRBD2 | TRBV5-1 | - | TGCGCCAGCAGCTTGGCGCCAGCGGGGGCTAGCACAGATACGCAGTATTTT | CASSLAPAGASTDTQYF
TRBJ2-1 | TRBD2 | TRBV18 | - | TGTGCCAGCTCACCACCGGGGAGGGTAGCGTTCGATGAGCAGTTCTTC | CASSPPGRVAFDEQFF
TRBJ2-7 | - | TRBV9 | - | TGTGCCAGCAGCGTAGATCAGGTCGTAGGCCCCTACGAGCAGTACTTC | CASSVDQVVGPYEQYF
TRBJ2-5 | TRBD2 | TRBV5-1 | - | TGCGCCAGCAGCTTGTTTTTAACGGGGGGGCGGCAAGAGACCCAGTACTTC | CASSLFLTGGRQETQYF
TRBJ2-5 | - | TRBV10-3 | - | TGTGCCACCGGGGTAGCTGCAGAAGAGACCCAGTACTTC | CATGVAAEETQYF
TRBJ1-1 | - | TRBV9 | - | TGTGCCAGCAGCCTCCCGGGGACTGAAGCTTTCTTT | CASSLPGTEAFF
TRBJ1-5 | TRBD1 | TRBV2 | once | TGTGCCAGCAGTGGTGACAGGGCGGCAAATCAGCCCCAGCATTTT | CASSGDRAANQPQHF
TRBJ1-2 | - | TRBV7-9 | - | TGTGCCAGCACCCGGACTGGGGTCGATGGCTACACCTTC | CASTRTGVDGYTF
TRBJ2-7 | TRBD2 | TRBV11-2 | few | TGTGCCAGCAGACTAGCGGGAGGGATGTCCTACGAGCAGTACTTC | CASRLAGGMSYEQYF
TRBJ2-1 | - | TRBV28 | once | TGTGCCAGCAGGACACGGGGGTGGGTGTCCTACAATGAGCAGTTCTTC | CASRTRGWVSYNEQFF
TRBJ2-3 | - | TRBV12-3/TRBV12-4 | - | TGTGCCAGCAGTTTTTCGACAGATACGCAGTATTTT | CASSFSTDTQYF
TRBJ1-5 | - | TRBV7-2 | few | TGTGCCAGCAGCTTAGGGAAAGGGGGATATCAGCCCCAGCATTTT | CASSLGKGGYQPQHF
TRBJ2-1 | - | TRBV19 | - | TGTGCCAGTAGTATAGGGACGAGGGTCGGCTCCTACAATGAGCAGTTCTTC | CASSIGTRVGSYNEQFF
TRBJ1-2 | TRBD1 | TRBV28 | - | TGTGCCAGCAGCGGACAGGGGCCCTATGGCTACACCTTC | CASSGQGPYGYTF
TRBJ1-5 | - | TRBV7-2 | once | TGTGCCAGCAGCTTAGGGATGGCAGGGCAGCCCCAGCATTTT | CASSLGMAGQPQHF
TRBJ2-1 | TRBD2 | TRBV3-1/TRBV3-2 | - | TGTGCCAGCAGCCAAGGAGTACTAGCGGGAGGCAATGAGCAGTTCTTC | CASSQGVLAGGNEQFF